These T cell receptor beta chains were read from a single sample in a study of blood T cell repertoires in COVID-19. Profiled with immunoSEQ multiplex PCR; TCRdb holds only in-frame clones, not every one. The repertoire holds approximately 86,000 clones, with around four fifths as singletons. Sequenced: peripheral blood. Receptor source: a man aged 50-60 years with acute or convalescent COVID-19. Each CDR3 is given with its conserved first and last residue. The order of the fields is J gene, clone size, V gene, D gene, CDR3 DNA, CDR3 protein. D genes are given only for firm matches. Not all rows give a size; the values are once, few, many and, for expanded clones, a class.

TRBJ2-7,NA,TRBV5-1,TRBD1,TGCGCCAGCAGCTTGGAGGACAGGGGGTTGGCCACTGGGGAATACGAGCAGTACTTC,CASSLEDRGLATGEYEQYF
TRBJ1-5,NA,TRBV6-5,NA,TGTGCCAGCAGTTACTCGAAGGGAGGAAGCAATCAGCCCCAGCATTTT,CASSYSKGGSNQPQHF
TRBJ2-1,NA,TRBV19,NA,TGTGCCAGTAGTATGGGGCGGCGGGAGCAGTTCTTC,CASSMGRREQFF
TRBJ2-5,NA,TRBV7-9,TRBD2,TGTGCCAGCAGCCGAAGCGGGGCGAGCCAAGAGACCCAGTACTTC,CASSRSGASQETQYF
TRBJ2-2,NA,TRBV11-2,TRBD1,TGTGCCAGCAGCATACAGGGGGCGGTGCGGGAGCTGTTTTTT,CASSIQGAVRELFF
TRBJ2-4,NA,TRBV4-3,NA,TGCGCCAGCAGCCAAGATGAGGCCAAAAACATTCAGTACTTC,CASSQDEAKNIQYF
TRBJ1-6,NA,TRBV7-2,NA,TGTGCCAGCAGCCTGACAGCGCCCAAGGGGAATTCACCCCTCCACTTT,CASSLTAPKGNSPLHF
TRBJ2-2,NA,TRBV4-3,TRBD2,TGCGCCAGCAGCCAAGGGGGGGGGACTGAGGGTTGGCGGGAGCTGTTTTTT,CASSQGGGTEGWRELFF
TRBJ1-5,once,TRBV24-1,NA,TGTGCCACAGAGGAGAGAATCGATCAGCCCCAGCATTTT,CATEERIDQPQHF
TRBJ2-7,NA,TRBV24-1,NA,TGTGCCACCAGTGATTTAGCAGGCTACGAGCAGTACTTC,CATSDLAGYEQYF
TRBJ1-5,NA,TRBV5-5,TRBD1,TGTGCCAGCAGCCACGCAATGACAGGGTATCAGCCCCAGCATTTT,CASSHAMTGYQPQHF
TRBJ1-2,NA,TRBV5-1,NA,TGCGCCAGCACTCTCCGGCAGGGTAACTATGGCTACACCTTC,CASTLRQGNYGYTF
TRBJ2-7,NA,TRBV5-1,NA,TGCGCCAGCAGCCCAGACACTCTACAGCAGTACTTC,CASSPDTLQQYF
TRBJ2-7,once,TRBV19,NA,TGTGCCAGTAGTATTGGACAGTACTCCTACGAGCAGTACTTC,CASSIGQYSYEQYF
TRBJ1-5,NA,TRBV5-6,TRBD1,TGTGCCAGCAGCCTAACATCCGGGACAGTCACCAATCAGCCCCAGCATTTT,CASSLTSGTVTNQPQHF
TRBJ1-2,NA,TRBV7-9,NA,TGTGCCAGCAGCTTAGGCAGGGACTACTATGGCTACACCTTC,CASSLGRDYYGYTF
TRBJ1-2,once,TRBV7-9,TRBD1,TGTGCCAGCAGCCGGGACAGTTATGGCTACACCTTC,CASSRDSYGYTF
TRBJ2-3,NA,TRBV7-9,TRBD2,TGTGCCAGCAGCCCCCGGACTAGCGGCACAGATACGCAGTATTTT,CASSPRTSGTDTQYF
TRBJ2-1,NA,TRBV7-2,TRBD2,TGTGCCAGCAGCTTACCTAGCGGGGGGATCGGTGAGCAGTTCTTC,CASSLPSGGIGEQFF
TRBJ2-7,NA,TRBV28,NA,TGTGCCAGCACCAACCGTCCCAGGGGCGGCGAGCAGTACTTC,CASTNRPRGGEQYF
TRBJ2-5,NA,TRBV6-1,NA,TGTGCCAGCAGTGAAACCCCCTCCTCCTGGTCGAGGGAGACCCAGTACTTC,CASSETPSSWSRETQYF
TRBJ2-7,NA,TRBV5-6,NA,TGTGCCAGCAGGGCGGGGACGGTTACCTACGAGCAGTACTTC,CASRAGTVTYEQYF
TRBJ1-1,NA,TRBV11-2,NA,TGTGCCAGCAGCTCCCCAGGGTCTAACACTGAAGCTTTCTTT,CASSSPGSNTEAFF
TRBJ2-1,NA,TRBV7-9,TRBD2,TGTGCCAGCAGCTTGACTAGCGGGACGAGAACCAATGAGCAGTTCTTC,CASSLTSGTRTNEQFF
TRBJ1-4,NA,TRBV3-1/TRBV3-2,NA,TGTGCCAGCAGCCAAGATATGGGGGGACATGAAAAACTGTTTTTT,CASSQDMGGHEKLFF
TRBJ2-5,NA,TRBV10-3,TRBD1,TGTGCCATCAGTGAGTCGGGACAGGGGACGGAGACCCAGTACTTC,CAISESGQGTETQYF
TRBJ2-1,NA,TRBV3-1/TRBV3-2,TRBD2,TGTGCCAGCAGCCAAGCCCCCCGACTAGCGGGGGGCCCCTACAATGAGCAGTTCTTC,CASSQAPRLAGGPYNEQFF
TRBJ1-5,NA,TRBV7-6,TRBD1,TGTGCCAGCAGCTCCTCCGGGACAGGGGGTGATCAGCCCCAGCATTTT,CASSSSGTGGDQPQHF
TRBJ1-2,NA,TRBV7-9,NA,TGTGCCAGCAGCTTAGAAGGGGTAGGGCCGATTGGCTACACCTTC,CASSLEGVGPIGYTF
TRBJ1-1,NA,TRBV10-1,TRBD1,TGCGCCAGCAGCTCGGGACAGCTGAACACTGAAGCTTTCTTT,CASSSGQLNTEAFF
TRBJ2-7,NA,TRBV12-3/TRBV12-4,TRBD1,TGTGCCAGCAGTCCAAGGGGGCGAGACGAGCAGTACTTC,CASSPRGRDEQYF